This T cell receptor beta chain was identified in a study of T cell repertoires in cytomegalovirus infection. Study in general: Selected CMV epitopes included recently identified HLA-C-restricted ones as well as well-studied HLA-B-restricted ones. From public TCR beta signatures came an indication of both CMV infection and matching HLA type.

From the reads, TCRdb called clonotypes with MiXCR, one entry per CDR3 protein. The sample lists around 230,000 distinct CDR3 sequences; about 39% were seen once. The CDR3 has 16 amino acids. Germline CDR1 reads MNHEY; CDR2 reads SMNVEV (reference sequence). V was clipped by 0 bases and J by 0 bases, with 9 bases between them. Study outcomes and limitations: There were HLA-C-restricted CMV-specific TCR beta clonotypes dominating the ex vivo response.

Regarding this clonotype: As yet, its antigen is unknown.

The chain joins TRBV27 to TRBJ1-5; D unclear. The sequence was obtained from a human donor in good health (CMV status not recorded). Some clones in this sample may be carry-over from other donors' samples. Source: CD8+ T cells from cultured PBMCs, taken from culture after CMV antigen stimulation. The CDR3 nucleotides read TGTGCCAGCAGTTTATCAGGTTTCTATAGCAATCAGCCCCAGCATTTT. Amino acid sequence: CASSLSGFYSNQPQHF.